This entry lists 23 T cell receptor beta chains sequenced from one sample in a study of identical twins. TCRdb recomputed calls from the 5' RACE reads with MiXCR, one row per CDR3 protein. The sample includes approximately 1.8 million distinct CDR3 sequences, roughly 35% of them seen just once. Sequencing was performed on cord blood. The receptors shown here come from a newborn girl in good health.

The chain joins TRBV5-1 to TRBJ1-2, with D uncertain. CDR1 and CDR2 from the germline V gene are SGHRS and YFSETQ. This CDR3 is built from 13 residues. Trimming removed 0 bases from V and 7 bases from J, with 10 bases in between. CDR3 amino acids: CASSLVEATGYTF. For the CDR3, the DNA is TGCGCCAGCAGCTTGGTGGAGGCAACTGGCTACACCTTC.

The V gene is TRBV6-1, the J gene TRBJ2-1; D unclear. V lost 6 bases and J 5 bases, leaving 11 bases between the germline ends. Germline loops: CDR1 MNHNS, CDR2 SASEGT. CDR3 length: 13 residues. The CDR3 here is CASSQGRNNEQFF. For the CDR3, the DNA is TGTGCCAGCAGCCAAGGACGGAACAATGAGCAGTTCTTC.

The V call is TRBV20-1, the J call TRBJ1-2; D perhaps matches TRBD1 (6 bases). Per the germline V gene, CDR1 is DFQATT and CDR2 is SNEGSKA (reference sequence). V was clipped by 4 bases and J by 8 bases, with 23 bases between them. This CDR3 comprises 15 residues. CDR3 sequence reads: CSAKTTPDRTGGYTF. CDR3 nucleotide sequence: TGCAGTGCTAAAACCACACCCGACAGGACGGGGGGCTACACCTTC.

The J gene is TRBJ2-1, the V gene TRBV20-1, with 16 bases matching TRBD2. V dropped 3 bases and J dropped 6; count of bases not matched to a gene: 11. CDR3 length equals 18 residues. Germline loops: CDR1 DFQATT, CDR2 SNEGSKA (reference sequence). The CDR3 DNA follows: TGCAGTGCTAGTCACGGGACTAGCGGGAGGGCCGGGGCCAATGAGCAGTTCTTC. It is translated as CSASHGTSGRAGANEQFF.

This clonotype was observed a few times. The chain combines TRBV20-1 with TRBJ1-6; no reliable D call. CDR3 size: 15 residues. V was cut by 0 bases and J by 4 bases, with 10 bases left in between. The germline CDR1 and CDR2 sequences are DFQATT and SNEGSKA (reference sequence). The CDR3 loop is CSAREAAAYNSPLHF. Here the CDR3 DNA reads TGCAGTGCTAGAGAGGCGGCGGCGTATAATTCACCCCTCCACTTT.

There are a few counts of this clonotype. CDR3 residues: CASSLSGTVSYNEQFF. The DNA for the CDR3 is TGTGCCAGCAGTTTATCGGGGACTGTGTCCTACAATGAGCAGTTCTTC. The V and J genes are TRBV27 and TRBJ2-1; maybe TRBD2 (6 bases). Germline V CDR1 and CDR2: MNHEY, SMNVEV (reference sequence). The V end was cut by 0 bases, the J end by 1 base, with 10 bases between. This CDR3 region has 16 residues.

The chain combines TRBV12-3 or TRBV12-4 with TRBJ2-4; TRBD1 is a possible D gene (5 bases). Trimming cost V 5 bases and J 7 bases, with 15 bases left between them. The length of the CDR3 is 14 residues. As DNA, the CDR3 is TGTGCCAGCAGTCCCGGCCTATCAGGGAACATTCAGTACTTC. It codes for CASSPGLSGNIQYF.

V usage is TRBV5-1 and J usage is TRBJ2-2, with 10 bases lining up with TRBD2. The CDR3 has 16 amino acids. V lost 7 bases to trimming and J lost 7 bases; unmatched junction nucleotides: 13. The V gene's germline CDR1 is SGHRS and CDR2 YFSETQ. The CDR3 region has the DNA TGCGCCAGCTGGAAAGCCGGGACTAGCGTCGTCGGGGAGCTGTTTTTT. Residues: CASWKAGTSVVGELFF.

This sequence joins TRBV7-2 and TRBJ1-1; 7 nucleotides match TRBD1. The length of the CDR3 is 14 residues. The trim removed 2 bases at V and 6 bases at J, leaving 6 bases unmatched. The germline V gene encodes CDR1 SGHTA and CDR2 FQGNSA. In DNA, the CDR3 is TGTGCCAGCAGCTTACTTCAGGGGGGCTCTGAAGCTTTCTTT. As protein: CASSLLQGGSEAFF.

The rearrangement joins TRBV18 to TRBJ2-4; perhaps TRBD1 as D (6 bases). The CDR3 totals 11 residues. Germline CDR1 and CDR2: KGHSH and LQKENI. The V end lost 1 base, the J end lost 11 bases, and 6 bases lay between the germline ends. CDR3: CASSPQGVQYF. In DNA, the CDR3 is TGTGCCAGCTCACCACAGGGGGTTCAGTACTTC. Looking up the rest from reference TRBV18 and TRBJ2-4 gives the full variable domain: NAGVMQNPRHLVRRRGQEARLRCSPMKGHSHVYWYRQLPEEGLKFMVYLQKENIIDESGMPKERFSAEFPKEGPSILRIQQVVRGDSAAYFCASSPQGVQYFGAGTRLSVL.

The chain is built from TRBV28 and TRBJ2-7, with D uncertain. This CDR3 is 11 amino acids long. The V gene's germline CDR1 is MDHEN and CDR2 SYDVKM. V was clipped by 7 bases and J by 6 bases, with 10 bases between them. The CDR3 reads CASTARAEQYF. CDR3 sequence (DNA): TGTGCCAGCACCGCAAGGGCCGAGCAGTACTTC.

The chain has TRBV4-2 and TRBJ1-5; D is ambiguous. CDR3 size: 13 residues. V was pared by 1 base and J by 7 bases, with 8 bases between. Germline CDR1 reads LGHNA; CDR2 reads YNFKEQ. The CDR3 loop reads CASSQVAYQPQHF. CDR3 coding DNA: TGTGCCAGCAGCCAAGTTGCGTACCAGCCCCAGCATTTT.

This chain links TRBV10-3 with TRBJ1-5, with a possible D match to TRBD1 (5 bases). From germline, CDR1 is ENHRY and CDR2 SYGVKD. V gave up 0 bases and J gave up 5 bases, with 11 bases separating them. The CDR3 extends over 15 amino acids. For the CDR3, the DNA is TGTGCCATCAGTGAGTCGAGAACAGGCTATCAGCCCCAGCATTTT. This sequence encodes CAISESRTGYQPQHF.

This chain's CDR3 is CASSEGQTLNQPQHF. As DNA, the CDR3 is TGTGCCAGCAGTGAGGGACAGACACTCAATCAGCCCCAGCATTTT. V and J are TRBV2 and TRBJ1-5, with 7 bases identical to TRBD1. V shed 3 bases and J 3 bases; nucleotides not matched to a gene: 5. The germline V gene encodes CDR1 SNHLY and CDR2 FYNNEI. The CDR3 consists of 15 residues.

J is TRBJ2-2 and V is TRBV5-1; D is tentatively TRBD1 or TRBD2 (5 bases each). CDR1 and CDR2 (germline): SGHRS, YFSETQ. The V gene lost 4 bases and the J gene lost 0 bases, with 7 bases spanning the gap. There are 14 residues in the CDR3. CDR3 sequence reads: CASSGGPNTGELFF. The CDR3 bases are TGCGCCAGCAGCGGGGGACCGAACACCGGGGAGCTGTTTTTT.

This clonotype was recorded a few times. The rearrangement joins TRBV20-1 to TRBJ2-1; D is uncertain. This CDR3 contains 16 residues. Germline V lookup: CDR1 DFQATT, CDR2 SNEGSKA (reference sequence). V lost 3 bases, J lost 1 base, and 16 bases lay in between. The CDR3 DNA reads as TGCAGTGCTAGTCAGTTGGTTATAGGGTCCTACAATGAGCAGTTCTTC. Amino acids: CSASQLVIGSYNEQFF.

The V call is TRBV3-1, the J call TRBJ2-2; perhaps TRBD2 as D (5 bases). Germline values: CDR1 LGHDT, CDR2 YNNKEL (reference sequence). V was trimmed by 1 base and J by 3 bases, leaving 12 bases between them. The CDR3 totals 16 residues. The CDR3 protein is CASSQVLLAHTGELFF. The DNA of the CDR3 is TGTGCCAGCAGCCAAGTTTTGCTAGCCCACACCGGGGAGCTGTTTTTT.

This clonotype has more than one count but fewer than ten. The chain employs TRBV3-1 and TRBJ2-4, with a tentative D call TRBD1 (5 bases). The CDR3 is 16 amino acids. Looked up from germline, CDR1 is LGHDT and CDR2 is YNNKEL (reference sequence). Trimming pared 4 bases from V and 0 bases from J, leaving 13 bases between. CDR3 protein: CASSPDRYLAKNIQYF. The CDR3 DNA reads TGTGCCAGCAGCCCCGACAGATACCTAGCCAAAAACATTCAGTACTTC.

This clonotype was counted many times. The chain links TRBV29-1 to TRBJ2-1; the match to TRBD1 covers 7 bases. The CDR3 extends over 14 amino acids. V gave up 4 bases and J gave up 4 bases; unmatched junction bases: 7. Germline V gene sequence: CDR1 SQVTM, CDR2 ANQGSEA. CDR3 sequence: CSVAETGHYNEQFF. As DNA, the CDR3 is TGCAGCGTTGCCGAGACAGGGCATTACAATGAGCAGTTCTTC.

Many counts were recorded for this clonotype. This sequence joins TRBV29-1 and TRBJ1-2, with D possibly TRBD1 on 5 matching bases. The length of the CDR3 is 16 residues. In germline, CDR1 is SQVTM, CDR2 ANQGSEA. Between the trimmed V and J ends, which lost 4 bases and 4 bases, there was a span of 22 bases. The CDR3 coding sequence is TGCAGCGTTGTGGGGCCGTTCGTGTTGTGGGGCTATGGCTACACCTTC. Translation: CSVVGPFVLWGYGYTF. Together with reference TRBV29-1 and TRBJ1-2, the CDR3 gives the full variable domain: SAVISQKPSRDICQRGTSLTIQCQVDSQVTMMFWYRQQPGQSLTLIATANQGSEATYESGFVIDKFPISRPNLTFSTLTVSNMSPEDSSIYLCSVVGPFVLWGYGYTFGSGTRLTVV.

The chain links TRBV29-1 to TRBJ2-1, with D tentatively TRBD2 (5 bases). Germline V gene lookup returns CDR1 SQVTM and CDR2 ANQGSEA. This CDR3 spans 12 amino acids. V lost 7 bases and J 8 bases, leaving 15 bases between the germline ends. CDR3 in DNA: TGCAGCGCTCCCGGACTTAACGATGAGCAGTTCTTC. As protein: CSAPGLNDEQFF.

This chain links TRBV5-1 with TRBJ2-7; TRBD2 matches 9 bases. Germline trimming cut 5 bases from V and 7 bases from J; bases unmatched to any gene: 16. This CDR3 contains 16 residues. Germline V gene sequence: CDR1 SGHRS, CDR2 YFSETQ. CDR3 amino acids: CASRHLAGSSYNEQYF. The CDR3 DNA follows: TGCGCCAGCAGGCATCTAGCGGGATCCTCCTACAATGAGCAGTACTTC.

This chain links TRBV5-1 with TRBJ2-3; D unresolved. The CDR3 contains 13 residues. Germline CDR1 SGHRS, CDR2 YFSETQ. With 3 bases removed from V and 3 bases from J, the gap between germline ends came to 8 bases. CDR3 amino acids: CASSWNGTDTQYF. CDR3 DNA: TGCGCCAGCAGCTGGAACGGGACAGATACGCAGTATTTT.